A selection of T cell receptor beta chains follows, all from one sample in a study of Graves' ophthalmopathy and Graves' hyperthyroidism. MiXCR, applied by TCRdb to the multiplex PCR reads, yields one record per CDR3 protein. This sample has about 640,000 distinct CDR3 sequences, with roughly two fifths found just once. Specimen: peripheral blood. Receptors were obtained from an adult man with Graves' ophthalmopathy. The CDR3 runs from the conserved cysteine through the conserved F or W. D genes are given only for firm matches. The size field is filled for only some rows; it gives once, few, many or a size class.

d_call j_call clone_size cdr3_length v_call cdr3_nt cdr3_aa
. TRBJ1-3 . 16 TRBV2 TGTGCCAGCAGTTACGGAAAATACTCCTCTGGAAACACCATATATTTT CASSYGKYSSGNTIYF
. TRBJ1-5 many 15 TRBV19 TGTGCCAGTAGTATAGAGTACGGGGTGGACCAGCCCCAGCATTTT CASSIEYGVDQPQHF
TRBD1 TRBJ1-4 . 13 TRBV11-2 TGTGCCAGCAGCTGGACAGGGGATGAAAAACTGTTTTTT CASSWTGDEKLFF
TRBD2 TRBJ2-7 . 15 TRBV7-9 TGTGCCAGCAGCAGATCCGGGAGGTTCTCCTACGAGCAGTACTTC CASSRSGRFSYEQYF
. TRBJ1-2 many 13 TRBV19 TGTGCCAGTAGTCCGATCTCCACCTATGGCTACACCTTC CASSPISTYGYTF
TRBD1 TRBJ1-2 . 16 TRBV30 TGTGCCTGGAACGGGGGAGTCTCGACAGGGCGGGGTGGCTACACCTTC CAWNGGVSTGRGGYTF
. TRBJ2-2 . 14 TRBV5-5 TGTGCCAGCAGCTTGAGCCCGAACGCCGGGGAGCTGTTTTTT CASSLSPNAGELFF
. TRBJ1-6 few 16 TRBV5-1 TGCGCCAGCAGCTTGGGGTGGGGGCTTGGGGATTCACCCCTCCACTTT CASSLGWGLGDSPLHF
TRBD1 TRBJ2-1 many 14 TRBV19 TGTGCCAGTATCGACGGACAGGGCGGCAATGAGCAGTTCTTC CASIDGQGGNEQFF
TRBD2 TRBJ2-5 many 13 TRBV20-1 TGCAGTGCTAGACGGACTAGTCAAGAGACCCAGTACTTC CSARRTSQETQYF
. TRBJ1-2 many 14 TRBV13 TGTGCCAGCAGACCCTATGACCTTCCATATGGCTACACCTTC CASRPYDLPYGYTF
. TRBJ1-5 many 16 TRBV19 TGTGCCAGTAGTATGAGGTGGGGTAATAGCAATCAGCCCCAGCATTTT CASSMRWGNSNQPQHF
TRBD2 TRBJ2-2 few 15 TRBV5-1 TGCGCCAGCAGCCGGACTAGCGGGGTTGCCGGGGAGCTGTTTTTT CASSRTSGVAGELFF
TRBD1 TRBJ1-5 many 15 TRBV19 TGTGCCAGTAGTATAGCCCGGACAGGGCGGCAGCCCCAGCATTTT CASSIARTGRQPQHF
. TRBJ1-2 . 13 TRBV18 TGTGCCAGCTCACCCCACAGGTGGGACGGCTACACCTTC CASSPHRWDGYTF
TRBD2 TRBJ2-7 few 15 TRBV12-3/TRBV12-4 TGTGCCAGCAGTTTAGGTTTCGGGGGGTACTACGAGCAGTACTTC CASSLGFGGYYEQYF
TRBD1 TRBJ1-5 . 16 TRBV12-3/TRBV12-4 TGTGCCAGCAGTCTAATGGGACAGGGGCTCTATCAGCCCCAGCATTTT CASSLMGQGLYQPQHF
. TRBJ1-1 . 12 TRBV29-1 TGCAGCTTACGAGAAATGGCGGCTGAAGCTTTCTTT CSLREMAAEAFF
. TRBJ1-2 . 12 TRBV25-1 TGTGCCAGCGTTGAACAGGGAGGTGGCTACACCTTC CASVEQGGGYTF
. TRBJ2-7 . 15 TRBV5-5 TGTGCCAGCAGTCTCTCGGGCCCCCTCAGGGACGAGCAGTACTTC CASSLSGPLRDEQYF
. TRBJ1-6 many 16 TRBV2 TGTGCCAGCAGTGAGAAGCTCCCGGGTTTTGATTCACCCCTCCACTTT CASSEKLPGFDSPLHF
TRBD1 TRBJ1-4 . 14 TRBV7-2 TGTGCCAGCCGCGGACAGGGTCCTAATGAAAAACTGTTTTTT CASRGQGPNEKLFF
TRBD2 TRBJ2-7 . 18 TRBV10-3 TGTGCCAGCAGTGAATATGAGGCTAGCGGGGGGGGCGCCTACGAGCAGTACTTC CASSEYEASGGGAYEQYF
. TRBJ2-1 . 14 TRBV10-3 TGTGCCATCAGTGATAGCAGGGATTCTAATGAGCAGTTCTTC CAISDSRDSNEQFF
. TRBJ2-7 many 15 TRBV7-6 TGTGCCAGCAGCTTAGCTGGCGGAAACTCCTACGAGCAGTACTTC CASSLAGGNSYEQYF
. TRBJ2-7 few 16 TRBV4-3 TGCGCCAGCAGCCAAGATACAGGGAAGATATCCTACGAGCAGTACTTC CASSQDTGKISYEQYF
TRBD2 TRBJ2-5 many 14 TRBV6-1 TGTGCCGGTTCGGCGGGGGGGCCTGGTGAGACCCAGTACTTC CAGSAGGPGETQYF
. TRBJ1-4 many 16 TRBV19 TGTGCCAGTAGCCCGGGACGGAACCCCATTAATGAAAAACTGTTTTTT CASSPGRNPINEKLFF
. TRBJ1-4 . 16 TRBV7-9 TGTGCCCTTGGGCGGAACACCGGGACCGAGGGTGAAAAACTGTTTTTT CALGRNTGTEGEKLFF